The 8 T cell receptor beta chains given below trace back to one sample, sequenced in a study of T-cell memory formation after mild COVID-19. TCRdb recomputed calls from the 5' RACE reads with MiXCR, one row per CDR3 protein. Of some 340,000 distinct CDR3 sequences in the sample, approximately 13% were seen once. Sequenced material: PBMCs or a T cell subset sorted from them (not recorded which). Receptors originate from a man aged 18 to 35 who had mild COVID-19 (a few samples of this study predate the infection). Cell type and time point are not known.

The chain links TRBV15 to TRBJ2-1, with 10 nucleotides matching TRBD2. The CDR3 is made up of 16 amino acids. V was clipped by 4 bases and J by 1 base; unmatched bases: 4. In germline, CDR1 is LNHNV, CDR2 YYDKDF (reference sequence). CDR3 sequence reads: CATSTELAGSYNEQFF. The CDR3 bases are TGTGCCACCAGCACCGAACTAGCGGGATCCTACAATGAGCAGTTCTTC.

The V and J genes are TRBV4-3 and TRBJ1-1; D might be TRBD1 (5 bases). The CDR3 is made up of 18 amino acids. The germline V gene has CDR1 LGHNA and CDR2 YSLEER. V was trimmed by 0 bases and J by 1 base, leaving 18 bases between them. The CDR3: CASSQDPTPTATNTEAFF. The CDR3 coding sequence is TGCGCCAGCAGCCAAGATCCCACGCCGACAGCTACGAACACTGAAGCTTTCTTT.

The chain has TRBV12-3 or TRBV12-4 and TRBJ1-6; TRBD1 might be the D (6 bases). The CDR3 is 12 amino acids. V lost 7 bases and J 8 bases, leaving 9 bases between the germline ends. CDR3 in DNA: TGTGCCAGCAACAGGGTAGATTCACCCCTCCACTTT. Translated, it gives CASNRVDSPLHF.

The genes are TRBV6-5 and TRBJ1-1; 10 nucleotides match TRBD1. In germline, CDR1 is MNHEY, CDR2 SVGAGI. CDR3 size: 15 residues. After removal of 2 bases from V and 12 bases from J, the junction contained 12 bases not matched to a gene. CDR3 nucleotide sequence: TGTGCCAGCAGTTACCGCGCGACAGGGGGCACTAAGTCTTTCTTT. Translation gives CASSYRATGGTKSFF.

V is TRBV11-2 and J is TRBJ2-1, with D uncertain. Trimming left V 5 bases short and J 7 bases short, with 9 bases between. CDR3 length: 12 residues. The germline V gene encodes CDR1 SGHAT and CDR2 FQNNGV. The CDR3 DNA follows: TGTGCCAGCAGCCAGTCATGGAATGAGCAGTTCTTC. This encodes CASSQSWNEQFF.

The rearrangement joins TRBV7-2 to TRBJ2-2; 9 bases agree with TRBD2. Germline lookup yields CDR1 SGHTA and CDR2 FQGNSA. The CDR3 length is 16 residues. With 5 bases clipped from V and 2 bases from J, the junction kept 6 bases outside the gene matches. The CDR3 sequence is CASSLSGGYNTGELFF. The CDR3 region has the DNA TGTGCCAGCAGCCTAAGCGGGGGGTACAACACCGGGGAGCTGTTTTTT.

A word on this clonotype: A read error is possible here, since a much larger clone lies one base away. J is TRBJ2-7 and V is TRBV14; possibly TRBD2 for D (6 bases). Germline CDR1 is SGHDN and CDR2 is FVKESK. This CDR3 is built from 17 residues. This CDR3 reads CASSQVSPQEEGYEQDF. The DNA of the CDR3 is TGTGCCAGCAGCCAAGTATCCCCACAGGAGGAGGGGTACGAGCAGGACTTC.

This clonotype has a handful of counts. The chain recombines TRBV28 with TRBJ2-2; 8 nucleotides agree with TRBD2. The CDR3 has 17 residues. The V gene end was trimmed by 1 base and the J gene end by 2 bases; junction bases not matched to a gene: 6. Germline CDR1 is MDHEN and CDR2 is SYDVKM. The CDR3 DNA reads as TGTGCCAGCAGTTTATTCCGCGGGGGGTTAAACACCGGGGAGCTGTTTTTT. Its translation is CASSLFRGGLNTGELFF.